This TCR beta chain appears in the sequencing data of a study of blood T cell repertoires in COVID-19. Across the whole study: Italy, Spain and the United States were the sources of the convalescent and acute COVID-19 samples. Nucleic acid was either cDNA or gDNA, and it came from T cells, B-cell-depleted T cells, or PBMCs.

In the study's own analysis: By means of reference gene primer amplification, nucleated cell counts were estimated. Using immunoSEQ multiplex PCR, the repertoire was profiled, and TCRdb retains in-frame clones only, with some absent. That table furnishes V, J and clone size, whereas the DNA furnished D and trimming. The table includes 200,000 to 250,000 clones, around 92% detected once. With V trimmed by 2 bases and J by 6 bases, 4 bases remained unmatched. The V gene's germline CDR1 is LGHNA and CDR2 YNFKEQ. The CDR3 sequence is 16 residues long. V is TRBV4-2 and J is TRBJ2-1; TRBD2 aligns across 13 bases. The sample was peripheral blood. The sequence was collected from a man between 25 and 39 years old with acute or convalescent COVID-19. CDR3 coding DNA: TGTGCCAGCAGCCAACCAACTAGCGGGAGGGCCAATGAGCAGTTCTTC. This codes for CASSQPTSGRANEQFF.